Each of the 18 T cell receptor beta chains below was sequenced from the same sample in a study of blood T cell repertoires in COVID-19. Using immunoSEQ multiplex PCR, the repertoire was profiled, and TCRdb retains in-frame clones only, with some absent. The data contain approximately 210,000 clones, roughly four fifths of them singletons. Source material: peripheral blood. The source of these receptors is a woman between 45 and 65 years old with active or convalescent COVID-19.

The V call is TRBV5-1, the J call TRBJ1-1; tentative D call: TRBD1 (6 bases). V was shortened by 0 bases and J by 6 bases, with 15 bases between the two germline ends. This CDR3 spans 15 amino acids. The germline CDR1 and CDR2 sequences are SGHRS and YFSETQ. CDR3 bases: TGCGCCAGCAGCTTGGCCGGGGGGGCTGGCTCTGAAGCTTTCTTT. Its protein product is CASSLAGGAGSEAFF.

This clone was observed a few times. The rearrangement joins TRBV19 to TRBJ2-1; D may be TRBD1 (6 bases). Germline lookup yields CDR1 LNHDA and CDR2 SQIVND (reference sequence). The CDR3 sequence is 14 residues long. V gave up 6 bases and J gave up 9 bases, with 18 bases separating them. The CDR3 DNA sequence: TGTGCCAGTAGGGCCACGACCTTAGGGGGTGAGCAGTTCTTC. This encodes CASRATTLGGEQFF.

A word on this clone: Other nucleotide sequences in the sample specify the same CDR3. J is TRBJ1-2 and V is TRBV6-5; no clear D. V lost 6 bases, J lost 5 bases, and 10 bases lay in between. This CDR3 has 12 amino acids. CDR1 and CDR2 from the germline V gene are MNHEY and SVGAGI. The CDR3 region is CASRTGGYGYTF. The DNA for the CDR3 is TGTGCCAGCAGGACGGGAGGATATGGCTACACCTTC.

This chain links TRBV6-5 with TRBJ1-2; TRBD1 aligns across 7 bases. The CDR3 length is 13 residues. Germline CDR1 MNHEY, CDR2 SVGAGI. Unmatched junction bases numbered 1, after V lost 2 bases and J lost 4 bases. DNA for the CDR3: TGTGCCAGCAGTTACAGGGACAGCTATGGCTACACCTTC. Protein product: CASSYRDSYGYTF.

The chain links TRBV6-5 to TRBJ1-1; TRBD1 matches at 9 bases. CDR3 length: 13 residues. Germline V CDR1 and CDR2: MNHEY, SVGAGI. V dropped 6 bases and J dropped 8; count of bases not matched to a gene: 7. CDR3 in amino acids: CASRLDRGGEAFF. As DNA, the CDR3 is TGTGCCAGCAGATTGGACAGGGGAGGGGAAGCTTTCTTT.

This rearrangement joins TRBV2 to TRBJ1-5; possibly TRBD1 for D (5 bases). Per the germline V gene, CDR1 is SNHLY and CDR2 is FYNNEI. V gave up 6 bases and J gave up 6 bases, with 12 bases separating them. The CDR3 is 13 amino acids. The CDR3: CASSAGFFQPQHF. Here the CDR3 DNA reads TGTGCCAGCAGCGCAGGGTTTTTTCAGCCCCAGCATTTT.

The chain recombines TRBV6-5 with TRBJ1-2; 11 bases are shared with TRBD1. Trimming cost V 6 bases and J 8 bases; bases outside gene matches: 8. In germline, CDR1 is MNHEY, CDR2 SVGAGI. The CDR3 consists of 14 residues. The CDR3 region has the DNA TGTGCCAGCAGGGAGGGACAGGGGGTATCGGGCTACACCTTC. Its protein product is CASREGQGVSGYTF.

The chain is built from TRBV21-1 and TRBJ2-7; TRBD2 is the table's D call, not checked against the DNA. TRBV21-1 is tagged as a pseudogene. This CDR3 contains 16 residues. The CDR3 DNA reads TGTGCCAGCAGCAAAGAGGGTGGGACTGCCTACTCCGAGCAGTACGTC. It yields the protein CASSKEGGTAYSEQYV.

The chain is built from TRBV7-3 and TRBJ1-3, with a weak D call TRBD1 (5 bases). CDR3 length: 14 amino acids. V lost 4 bases and J 0 bases, leaving 7 bases between the germline ends. CDR1 is SGHTA and CDR2 is FQGTGA in the germline V gene. DNA of the CDR3: TGTGCCAGCAGCTCCGGACACTCTGGAAACACCATATATTTT. As protein: CASSSGHSGNTIYF.

The chain joins TRBV3-1 (or the pseudogene TRBV3-2) to TRBJ1-2; unclear D gene. The CDR3 spans 15 residues. CDR1 is LGHDT, CDR2 YNNKEL, per germline (reference sequence). The V end was cut by 1 base, the J end by 4 bases, with 13 bases between. CDR3 sequence (DNA): TGTGCCAGCAGCCAAGCTCCCAATTCGGGCTATGGCTACACCTTC. Translation gives CASSQAPNSGYGYTF.

This clone was seen just once. The chain recombines TRBV6-5 with TRBJ2-7; 7 bases are a match to TRBD1. J gave up 2 bases and V 6 bases, and 10 bases lay outside the gene matches. The germline V gene encodes CDR1 MNHEY and CDR2 SVGAGI. This CDR3 spans 15 amino acids. Here the CDR3 reads CASRPRQGQTYEQYF. As DNA, the CDR3 is TGTGCCAGCAGACCTCGACAGGGACAGACCTACGAGCAGTACTTC.

This clone was detected only a few times. This chain joins TRBV5-1 and TRBJ1-2; 7 bases line up with TRBD1. Trimming took 2 bases from V and 0 from J; bases not matched to a gene: 16. This CDR3 has 19 amino acids. The V gene's germline CDR1 is SGHRS and CDR2 YFSETQ. CDR3 sequence reads: CASSFPESRRGQTNYGYTF. DNA for the CDR3: TGCGCCAGCAGCTTCCCGGAGTCTCGGCGGGGACAGACTAACTATGGCTACACCTTC. Drawing the rest from reference TRBV5-1 and TRBJ1-2, the complete variable domain is KAGVTQTPRYLIKTRGQQVTLSCSPISGHRSVSWYQQTPGQGLQFLFEYFSETQRNKGNFPGRFSGRQFSNSRSEMNVSTLELGDSALYLCASSFPESRRGQTNYGYTFGSGTRLTVV.

This clone occurred once. Here the CDR3 DNA reads TGCGCCAGCAGCCCCACCCACACAGGGTTGAACACTGAAGCTTTCTTT. Translated: CASSPTHTGLNTEAFF. The chain links TRBV5-1 to TRBJ1-1; D is possibly TRBD1 (6 bases). CDR3 length: 16 residues. CDR1 is SGHRS, CDR2 YFSETQ, per germline. The V end was cut by 4 bases, the J end by 0 bases, with 16 bases between.

The CDR3 is CASSISGGLPVKEQFF. CDR3 DNA: TGTGCCAGTAGTATATCTGGGGGACTCCCCGTCAAGGAGCAGTTCTTC. V is TRBV19 and J is TRBJ2-1; weak D call: TRBD2 (6 bases). The CDR3 runs 16 residues. The V gene's germline CDR1 is LNHDA and CDR2 SQIVND (reference sequence). Trimming stripped 2 bases from V and 10 bases from J, with 21 bases between.

The gene calls are TRBV12-3 or TRBV12-4 and TRBJ1-5, with TRBD1 as a possible D gene (6 bases). Between the trimmed V and J ends, which lost 6 bases and 6 bases, there was a span of 12 bases. The CDR3 totals 13 residues. This chain's CDR3 is CASSHRVVQPQHF. The CDR3 DNA follows: TGTGCCAGCAGCCACAGGGTGGTTCAGCCCCAGCATTTT.

The chain couples TRBV27 to TRBJ2-2; 7 nucleotides align to TRBD1. Per the germline V gene, CDR1 is MNHEY and CDR2 is SMNVEV (reference sequence). J lost 4 bases, V lost 3 bases, and 2 bases had no gene match. This CDR3 region has 14 residues. CDR3 DNA sequence: TGTGCCAGCAGTTTGGCAGGGGGCACCGGGGAGCTGTTTTTT. Translating it yields CASSLAGGTGELFF.

The rearrangement joins TRBV5-6 to TRBJ2-1; TRBD2 matches at 8 bases. This CDR3 region has 17 residues. V gave up 3 bases and J gave up 8 bases; unmatched junction bases: 16. The germline CDR1 and CDR2 sequences are SGHDT and YYEEEE. Written as DNA, the CDR3 is TGTGCCAGCAGCTGGGCTAGTAGCGGGATGCTCGGGCATGAGCAGTTCTTC. This sequence encodes CASSWASSGMLGHEQFF.

V usage is TRBV5-1 and J usage is TRBJ1-3; the D is unclear. V was cut by 0 bases and J by 0 bases, with 10 bases left in between. The CDR3 loop spans 16 amino acids. Germline V lookup: CDR1 SGHRS, CDR2 YFSETQ. CDR3 in DNA: TGCGCCAGCAGCTTGGGAACGGGGAGCTCTGGAAACACCATATATTTT. Residues: CASSLGTGSSGNTIYF.